This T cell receptor beta chain was identified during a study of blood T cell repertoires in COVID-19. Study as a whole: Material from acute and convalescent COVID-19 was sourced from the United States, Italy and Spain. PBMCs, B-cell-depleted T cells, or T cells provided the cDNA or gDNA that made up the material.

This CDR3 is 14 amino acids long. The ends were cut back, 3 bases at V and 12 bases at J, with 18 bases in the middle. CDR1 SGHTA and CDR2 FQGNSA come from the germline V gene. Study processing details: How many nucleated cells were present was estimated from reference gene primer amplification. Libraries were prepared by immunoSEQ multiplex PCR; TCRdb keeps only in-frame clonotypes and omits some of them. That table is the source of V, J and clone size, and D and trimming were worked out from the DNA. The table lists over 250,000 clones, roughly 85% of them singletons. The source of this sequence is a man between 45 and 60 years old with active or convalescent COVID-19. Sequencing was carried out using peripheral blood. The rearrangement joins TRBV7-2 to TRBJ1-5; D is undetermined. The CDR3: CASSFITGEDRQHF. In DNA, the CDR3 is TGTGCCAGCAGCTTTATAACCGGTGAGGATCGCCAGCATTTT.